The 32 T cell receptor beta chains reported below all come from one sample, sequenced in a study of post-analysis software for immune sequencing data. Study-level points and caveats: Patients used a few TRBV segments, including TRBV5-6, TRBV5-1 and TRBV20-1, more often than controls.

Presence of unique molecular identifiers characterized the TCR beta cDNA libraries. TCRdb fed the PCR reads into MiXCR, producing one record per CDR3 protein. The sample lists hundreds of thousands of distinct CDR3 sequences; roughly 46% were seen once. These receptors' targets are unknown. Sequenced material: blood. The receptors here all came from a girl between 5 and 17 years old with multiple sclerosis.

This clonotype was detected a few times. The chain employs TRBV29-1 and TRBJ1-2, with D unclear. This CDR3 is 12 amino acids long. From germline, CDR1 is SQVTM and CDR2 ANQGSEA. V shed 3 bases and J shed 2 bases, with 7 bases lying between them. The CDR3 nucleotides are TGCAGCGTTGAGGGCAGCAACTATGGCTACACCTTC. It encodes CSVEGSNYGYTF.

This clonotype was found once. For the CDR3, the DNA is TGCAGTGCTCCCCGGGACAGGGTGATCGGCTACACCTTC. It yields the protein CSAPRDRVIGYTF. The J gene is TRBJ1-2, the V gene TRBV20-1; TRBD1 matches at 9 bases. Trimming at V came to 5 bases and at J to 8 bases, leaving 9 bases not matched to a gene. The germline CDR1 and CDR2 sequences are DFQATT and SNEGSKA (reference sequence). The CDR3 runs 13 residues.

The chain employs TRBV20-1 and TRBJ2-1, with D perhaps matching TRBD2 (5 bases). The CDR3 spans 17 residues. Germline values: CDR1 DFQATT, CDR2 SNEGSKA (reference sequence). The germline V and J ends were trimmed by 5 bases and 6 bases, with 26 bases remaining between them. In DNA form, the CDR3 reads TGCAGTGCTCCGGCGGGCTATAATTGGGTAGGAGTCAATGAGCAGTTCTTC. Translation gives CSAPAGYNWVGVNEQFF.

The genes are TRBV12-3 or TRBV12-4 and TRBJ2-1; tentatively, D is TRBD1 (5 bases). CDR3 length: 13 amino acids. Trimming left V 6 bases short and J 1 base short, with 7 bases between. The CDR3 coding sequence is TGTGCCAGCAGAAAGGGGTCCTACAATGAGCAGTTCTTC. Translated: CASRKGSYNEQFF.

This clonotype was seen more than once but under ten times. This chain links TRBV27 with TRBJ1-4; D is possibly TRBD1 (6 bases). Trimming removed 4 bases at V and 10 bases at J, with 10 bases between. This CDR3 is built from 12 residues. CDR1 and CDR2 from the germline V gene are MNHEY and SMNVEV (reference sequence). CDR3 region: CASSSEGGKLFF. DNA of the CDR3: TGTGCCAGCAGTTCTGAGGGGGGAAAACTGTTTTTT.

V and J are TRBV30 and TRBJ2-5; possible D gene TRBD1, 6 bases. The germline V gene has CDR1 GTSNPN and CDR2 SVGIG (reference sequence). V was clipped by 1 base and J by 4 bases, with 13 bases between them. The CDR3 has 14 residues. CDR3 coding DNA: TGTGCCTGGAGTGCGCAGGACAGTGCAGAGACCCAGTACTTC. Translated: CAWSAQDSAETQYF.

A note on this clonotype: Relative to the germline gene, one junction end is altered; a read error may explain this. The chain combines TRBV4-1 with TRBJ2-7; 8 bases are shared with TRBD1. The CDR3 runs to 16 residues. Looked up from germline, CDR1 is MGHRA and CDR2 is YSYEKL. CDR3 residues: CTSSRDPGQGGYEQYF. CDR3 in DNA: TGCACCAGCAGCCGAGACCCCGGACAGGGTGGCTACGAGCAGTACTTC.

This clonotype has only a few counts. The CDR3 reads CASSQELEGGLPDTQYF. The CDR3, as DNA: TGTGCCAGCAGCCAAGAATTGGAGGGGGGGCTCCCAGATACGCAGTATTTT. The chain recombines TRBV3-1 with TRBJ2-3; a possible D gene is TRBD2 (7 bases). V was trimmed by 0 bases and J by 4 bases, leaving 17 bases between them. This CDR3 comprises 17 residues. Per the germline V gene, CDR1 is LGHDT and CDR2 is YNNKEL (reference sequence).

The chain employs TRBV25-1 and TRBJ2-5; either TRBD1 or TRBD2 may fit D (7 bases each). The CDR3 loop spans 16 amino acids. Germline CDR1 is MGHDK and CDR2 is SYGVNS. The ends were cut back, 8 bases at V and 5 bases at J, with 24 bases in the middle. The CDR3 protein is CASSQGGGRGGETQYF. Here the CDR3 DNA reads TGTGCCAGCTCTCAAGGGGGCGGGAGAGGGGGGGAGACCCAGTACTTC.

The CDR3 here is CASSLGGGTQETQYF. Here the CDR3 DNA reads TGTGCCAGCAGTTTGGGCGGAGGGACCCAAGAGACCCAGTACTTC. The chain has TRBV6-5 and TRBJ2-5, with a tentative D call TRBD2 (6 bases). With 4 bases removed from V and 1 base from J, the gap between germline ends came to 13 bases. The CDR3 extends over 15 amino acids. From germline, CDR1 is MNHEY and CDR2 SVGAGI.

The genes are TRBV5-1 and TRBJ1-4; D gene unclear. Germline loops: CDR1 SGHRS, CDR2 YFSETQ. This CDR3 has 15 amino acids. V was cut by 2 bases and J by 3 bases, with 11 bases left in between. The CDR3 loop is CASSFGTASNEKLFF. In DNA form, the CDR3 reads TGCGCCAGCAGCTTTGGAACAGCCTCTAATGAAAAACTGTTTTTT.

The CDR3 DNA sequence: TGCAGTGCTATTGGACGTAGGTCCCGGCCAGATACGCAGTATTTT. It yields the protein CSAIGRRSRPDTQYF. This chain joins TRBV20-1 and TRBJ2-3; D uncertain. This CDR3 region has 15 residues. Germline V gene data show CDR1 as DFQATT and CDR2 as SNEGSKA (reference sequence). Trimming pared 4 bases from V and 4 bases from J, leaving 18 bases between.

The chain joins TRBV27 to TRBJ2-1; unclear D gene. Trimming stripped 6 bases from V and 0 bases from J, with 12 bases between. The CDR3 loop spans 15 amino acids. Germline V CDR1 and CDR2: MNHEY, SMNVEV (reference sequence). CDR3 nucleotides: TGTGCCAGCAGCCGTTCAGCGACCTCCTACAATGAGCAGTTCTTC. Translation: CASSRSATSYNEQFF.

V and J are TRBV12-3 or TRBV12-4 and TRBJ1-2; D is unresolved. Trimming cost V 4 bases and J 13 bases, with 19 bases left between them. The CDR3 covers 13 residues. CDR3 amino acids: CASSYENGLASTF. Here the CDR3 DNA reads TGTGCCAGCAGTTATGAGAACGGACTGGCATCCACCTTC.

The V and J genes are TRBV5-1 and TRBJ2-6; perhaps TRBD1 as D (5 bases). The ends were cut back, 2 bases at V and 0 bases at J, with 12 bases in the middle. CDR3 length equals 17 residues. Looked up from germline, CDR1 is SGHRS and CDR2 is YFSETQ. In DNA form, the CDR3 reads TGCGCCAGCAGCTTCAGACAGCCTTTCTCTGGGGCCAACGTCCTGACTTTC. Translation gives CASSFRQPFSGANVLTF.

The chain employs TRBV12-3 or TRBV12-4 and TRBJ2-3; D is uncertain. The CDR3 contains 14 residues. Trimming shortened V by 6 bases and J by 8 bases, and 18 bases separated the two germline ends. CDR3 residues: CASSLRATSGTQYF. CDR3 sequence (DNA): TGTGCCAGCAGCCTCCGGGCCACCTCTGGTACGCAGTATTTT.

In this sample, this clonotype turned up once. This chain uses TRBV29-1 with TRBJ2-1, with TRBD2 matching 8 bases. The CDR3 is made up of 13 amino acids. The junction had 8 bases not matched to a gene; V was cut back by 7 bases and J by 6 bases. The germline V gene has CDR1 SQVTM and CDR2 ANQGSEA. The CDR3 DNA reads as TGCAGCGCCCGGGAGGGCCTGGTCAATGAGCAGTTCTTC. Its translation is CSAREGLVNEQFF.

The J gene is TRBJ2-4, the V gene TRBV6-1; the D gene is possibly TRBD2 (6 bases). TRBJ2-5 explains the end of the DNA better; the J call may be wrong. The CDR3 spans 14 residues. CDR1 MNHNS and CDR2 SASEGT come from the germline V gene. CDR3 sequence reads: CAGRSGPGGETQYF. In nucleotides, the CDR3 is TGTGCCGGCCGTAGCGGTCCTGGGGGTGAGACCCAGTACTTC.

This sequence joins TRBV7-8 and TRBJ1-4, with unresolved D. The CDR3 has 16 amino acids. Germline CDR1 reads SGHVS; CDR2 reads FQNEAQ. Trimming took 1 base from V and 8 from J, leaving 17 bases between them. The CDR3 loop is CASSLDFSGTLEKLFF. The CDR3 bases are TGTGCCAGCAGCTTAGATTTCTCCGGAACGCTGGAAAAACTGTTTTTT.

J is TRBJ2-4 and V is TRBV27; no reliable D call. Germline CDR1 reads MNHEY; CDR2 reads SMNVEV (reference sequence). V gave up 5 bases and J gave up 6 bases, with 11 bases separating them. This CDR3 region has 13 residues. Here the CDR3 reads CASSISSGNIQYF. The DNA of the CDR3 is TGTGCCAGCAGTATTTCCAGTGGAAACATTCAGTACTTC.

This rearrangement joins TRBV4-1 to TRBJ1-5; no reliable D call. The CDR3 sequence is 13 residues long. CDR1 and CDR2 (germline): MGHRA, YSYEKL. The germline V and J ends were trimmed by 4 bases and 7 bases, with 11 bases remaining between them. The CDR3 spells CASSPLLGQPQHF. The CDR3 region has the DNA TGCGCCAGCAGCCCCCTCTTAGGGCAGCCCCAGCATTTT.

About this clonotype: An end of the junction does not agree with germline; a read error may underlie this. The chain employs TRBV27 and TRBJ2-6, with 8 bases that match TRBD1. Germline V gene sequence: CDR1 MNHEY, CDR2 SMNVEV (reference sequence). This CDR3 spans 17 amino acids. CDR3 nucleotides: TGCGCCAGCAGTCGGATCAACAGGGGGACTGGGGCCAACGTCCTGACTTTC. Encoded protein: CASSRINRGTGANVLTF.

The V gene is TRBV5-5, the J gene TRBJ2-5; 9 bases fit TRBD1. The trim removed 5 bases at V and 4 bases at J, leaving 6 bases unmatched. CDR1 SGHKS and CDR2 YYEKEE come from the germline V gene (reference sequence). The CDR3 is 14 amino acids. The CDR3 protein is CASRRTGVGETQYF. CDR3 sequence (DNA): TGTGCCAGCAGACGGACAGGGGTCGGAGAGACCCAGTACTTC.

This clonotype came up a few times. The chain is built from TRBV20-1 and TRBJ1-2; D uncertain. V lost 6 bases to trimming and J lost 5 bases, with 19 bases between them. The CDR3 spans 14 residues. Germline loops: CDR1 DFQATT, CDR2 SNEGSKA (reference sequence). CDR3 sequence reads: CSAPIVGSVYGYTF. The CDR3 DNA follows: TGCAGTGCCCCCATTGTGGGCAGTGTTTATGGCTACACCTTC.

This clonotype was detected a few times. The chain combines TRBV20-1 with TRBJ2-1; possibly TRBD1 or TRBD2 for D (6 bases each). Deletions cut 3 bases from V and 4 bases from J, with 16 bases between. Germline V gives CDR1 DFQATT, CDR2 SNEGSKA (reference sequence). CDR3 length equals 15 residues. Here the CDR3 reads CSASWGADRYNEQFF. DNA of the CDR3: TGCAGTGCTAGTTGGGGGGCCGACCGTTACAATGAGCAGTTCTTC.

The chain couples TRBV27 to TRBJ2-7; no definite D call. V shed 5 bases and J shed 4 bases, with 12 bases lying between them. There are 13 residues in the CDR3. Germline CDR1 MNHEY, CDR2 SMNVEV (reference sequence). The CDR3 region has the DNA TGTGCCAGCAGTCCCGTTTTGGGGTACGAGCAGTACTTC. This gives the protein CASSPVLGYEQYF.

This clonotype was picked up a small number of times. The chain employs TRBV9 and TRBJ2-3; 7 nucleotides match TRBD2. Trimming at V came to 1 base and at J to 0 bases, leaving 5 bases not matched to a gene. Germline loops: CDR1 SGDLS, CDR2 YYNGEE. The CDR3 runs to 16 residues. The CDR3 sequence: CASSVSGGTSTDTQYF. The CDR3 bases are TGTGCCAGCAGCGTATCGGGAGGCACGAGCACAGATACGCAGTATTTT. The complete variable domain, with remaining parts taken from reference TRBV9 and TRBJ2-3, reads DSGVTQTPKHLITATGQRVTLRCSPRSGDLSVYWYQQSLDQGLQFLIQYYNGEERAKGNILERFSAQQFPDLHSELNLSSLELGDSALYFCASSVSGGTSTDTQYFGPGTRLTVL.

The V call is TRBV5-1, the J call TRBJ2-1; D is possibly TRBD2 (6 bases). The CDR3 has 16 residues. From germline, CDR1 is SGHRS and CDR2 YFSETQ. Trimming left V 5 bases short and J 4 bases short, with 19 bases between. The CDR3 region is CASSTETGTGYNEQFF. CDR3 DNA: TGCGCCAGCAGTACAGAAACCGGGACTGGTTACAATGAGCAGTTCTTC.

The CDR3 here is CASSFAAGSTDTQYF. CDR3 DNA sequence: TGTGCCAGCAGCTTCGCCGCGGGGAGCACAGATACGCAGTATTTT. This chain connects TRBV5-6 to TRBJ2-3; weak D call: TRBD2 (6 bases). V lost 2 bases to trimming and J lost 0 bases, with 10 bases between them. Germline CDR1 is SGHDT and CDR2 is YYEEEE. The CDR3 is 15 amino acids.

V gene TRBV3-1 combines with J gene TRBJ2-7, with TRBD2 matching 7 bases. The CDR3 length is 14 residues. Germline V gene sequence: CDR1 LGHDT, CDR2 YNNKEL (reference sequence). With 2 bases clipped from V and 4 bases from J, the junction kept 5 bases outside the gene matches. The CDR3 loop reads CASSQSWEGYEQYF. The CDR3 coding sequence is TGTGCCAGCAGCCAATCGTGGGAGGGATACGAGCAGTACTTC.

This clonotype appeared a few times. The CDR3 here is CASSSDSFLPLYEQYF. As DNA, the CDR3 is TGTGCCAGCAGTTCAGACAGTTTCCTGCCACTTTACGAGCAGTACTTC. The gene calls are TRBV27 and TRBJ2-7; D might be TRBD1 (5 bases). The CDR3 has 16 amino acids. V was shortened by 4 bases and J by 4 bases, with 20 bases between the two germline ends. Germline values: CDR1 MNHEY, CDR2 SMNVEV (reference sequence).

The chain uses TRBV10-2 and TRBJ2-1; D gene uncertain. V was trimmed by 1 base and J by 15 bases, leaving 10 bases between them. In germline, CDR1 is WSHSY, CDR2 SAAADI. The CDR3 spans 11 residues. In DNA, the CDR3 is TGCGCCAGCAGTGAGTTTCTGGGGTCGTTCTTC. Translation: CASSEFLGSFF.